What follows are 12 T cell receptor beta chains derived from one specimen sequenced in a study of blood T cell repertoires in COVID-19 (dated by TCRdb to the early 2020s). Libraries came from the immunoSEQ multiplex PCR assay. Drawn from immuneACCESS, this table holds only the in-frame rearrangements with V and J called that TCRdb kept. Clones are partly lost; checked studies trace under half to an unresolved V gene and leave the rest unexplained. The sample table contains approximately 31,000 clones; only one count was recorded for 86% of them. Just over 5.5% of the sample is taken by the ten largest. The sequenced sample was peripheral blood. The receptors come from a woman of 80 years or more with active or convalescent COVID-19.

This clone occurred a few times. This chain joins TRBV11-2 and TRBJ2-2; TRBD1 aligns across 7 bases. With 1 base clipped from V and 4 bases from J, the junction kept 3 bases outside the gene matches. Germline assignment: CDR1 SGHAT and CDR2 FQNNGV. The CDR3 is made up of 15 amino acids. CDR3 protein: CASSLGDRSTGELFF. CDR3 bases: TGTGCCAGCAGCTTAGGGGACAGATCCACCGGGGAGCTGTTTTTT.

The chain employs TRBV2 and TRBJ2-1, with D uncertain. The CDR3 is 13 residues long. V lost 1 base and J lost 4, with 5 bases in between. Germline loops: CDR1 SNHLY, CDR2 FYNNEI. The CDR3 DNA follows: TGTGCCAGCAGTGAAGGTCCATACAATGAGCAGTTCTTC. This gives the protein CASSEGPYNEQFF.

The rearrangement links TRBV3-1 (or the pseudogene TRBV3-2) to TRBJ2-4; the match to TRBD2 covers 9 bases. After removal of 4 bases from V and 0 bases from J, the junction contained 7 bases not matched to a gene. Germline assignment: CDR1 LGHDT and CDR2 YNNKEL (reference sequence). This CDR3 comprises 17 residues. CDR3 amino acids: CASSPLTSGLAKNIQYF. The CDR3 DNA reads TGTGCCAGCAGCCCTTTGACTAGCGGATTAGCCAAAAACATTCAGTACTTC.

The rearrangement joins TRBV19 to TRBJ2-1; D is possibly TRBD2 (6 bases). Germline CDR1 LNHDA, CDR2 SQIVND (reference sequence). V lost 5 bases and J lost 7, with 18 bases in between. CDR3 size: 15 residues. In DNA form, the CDR3 reads TGTGCCAGTAGTGAGTACAAGCGACTAGTTAATGAGCAGTTCTTC. It specifies CASSEYKRLVNEQFF.

This clone turned up a few times. This chain uses TRBV18 with TRBJ2-1; D is unclear. The CDR3 is 15 amino acids. Trimming removed 3 bases from V and 9 bases from J, with 18 bases in between. Germline CDR1 KGHSH, CDR2 LQKENI. The CDR3 region is CASSPGDPILGEQFF. The CDR3 coding sequence is TGTGCCAGCTCACCGGGTGACCCAATCCTAGGTGAGCAGTTCTTC.

This clone is termed medium-sized. This rearrangement joins TRBV5-5 to TRBJ1-5; maybe TRBD1 (5 bases). The CDR3 has 15 residues. Trimming took off 0 bases at V and 4 bases at J, with 11 bases between the two ends. Per germline, CDR1 SGHKS and CDR2 YYEKEE (reference sequence). DNA of the CDR3: TGTGCCAGCAGCTTGGGCTGGGGCGAAAATCAGCCCCAGCATTTT. Translation gives CASSLGWGENQPQHF.

V is TRBV9 and J is TRBJ1-4, with a possible D match to TRBD1 (6 bases). Germline lookup yields CDR1 SGDLS and CDR2 YYNGEE. The CDR3 has 14 residues. V lost 0 bases and J lost 5, with 8 bases in between. As DNA, the CDR3 is TGTGCCAGCAGCGTAGGACAGGTCAATGAAAAACTGTTTTTT. Residues: CASSVGQVNEKLFF.

The rearrangement links TRBV10-3 to TRBJ2-2; 8 nucleotides match TRBD2. The V and J ends lost 4 bases and 6 bases, in that order; junction bases with no gene match: 10. This CDR3 region has 16 residues. The germline gives CDR1 ENHRY, CDR2 SYGVKD. The CDR3: CAISAQAAGASGELFF. CDR3 in DNA: TGTGCCATCAGTGCCCAGGCAGCGGGAGCTTCCGGGGAGCTGTTTTTT.

CDR3 nucleotide sequence: TGTGCCAGCAGCGTAGAGGTGAGCAGGCCCACAGATACGCAGTATTTT. As protein: CASSVEVSRPTDTQYF. The chain has TRBV9 and TRBJ2-3; D not certain. With 0 bases removed from V and 2 bases from J, the gap between germline ends came to 13 bases. Per the germline V gene, CDR1 is SGDLS and CDR2 is YYNGEE. This CDR3 has 16 residues.

The chain is built from TRBV6-6 and TRBJ1-6, with a tentative D call TRBD1 (6 bases). This CDR3 spans 16 amino acids. Between the trimmed V and J ends, which lost 7 bases and 9 bases, there was a span of 22 bases. Germline values: CDR1 MNHNY, CDR2 SVGAGI (reference sequence). The CDR3 DNA sequence: TGTGCCAGCACCCTCCGGAACAGGGATTTCGGTTCACCCCTCCACTTT. Protein sequence: CASTLRNRDFGSPLHF.

The V call is TRBV28, the J call TRBJ1-3; TRBD1 matches 7 bases. J gave up 7 bases and V 2 bases, and 5 bases lay outside the gene matches. CDR3 length: 14 residues. CDR1 is MDHEN, CDR2 SYDVKM, per germline. The CDR3 region is CASSLIAQGNTIYF. DNA for the CDR3: TGTGCCAGCAGTTTAATTGCACAGGGGAACACCATATATTTT.

The genes are TRBV28 and TRBJ1-2; weak D call: TRBD1 (6 bases). CDR1 MDHEN and CDR2 SYDVKM come from the germline V gene. The CDR3 runs 12 residues. The V gene lost 7 bases and the J gene lost 4 bases, with 10 bases spanning the gap. The CDR3 sequence: CASKGDTYGYTF. Here the CDR3 DNA reads TGTGCCAGCAAGGGGGACACCTATGGCTACACCTTC.